Following are 10 T cell receptor beta chains from one sample sequenced in a study of T cell responses to AZD1222 COVID-19 vaccine. The protocol was immunoSEQ multiplex PCR, while the TCRdb copy is restricted to in-frame clones and leaves out a portion. The sample contains around 83,000 clones, over 75% of which appear only once. The starting material was peripheral blood, obtained on day 0 of AZD1222 vaccination. All receptors derive from an adult in good health.

The V and J genes are TRBV6-5 and TRBJ1-6, with TRBD1 identical over 7 bases. V trimming: 5 bases; J trimming: 4 bases; junction bases outside the gene matches: 5. Germline CDR1 is MNHEY and CDR2 is SVGAGI. The CDR3 contains 15 residues. The CDR3 nucleotides read TGTGCCAGCAGTCACAGGGGAGTTTATAATTCACCCCTCCACTTT. Translating gives CASSHRGVYNSPLHF.

This rearrangement joins TRBV5-1 to TRBJ2-7, with a weak D call TRBD1 (5 bases). The CDR3 is 15 amino acids. From germline, CDR1 is SGHRS and CDR2 YFSETQ. The V gene lost 4 bases and the J gene lost 0 bases, with 14 bases spanning the gap. The CDR3 nucleotides read TGCGCCAGCAGCCTTGGACACTTGGGCTCCTACGAGCAGTACTTC. Protein: CASSLGHLGSYEQYF.

The chain carries TRBV14 and TRBJ2-3, with 7 bases matching TRBD2. Germline loops: CDR1 SGHDN, CDR2 FVKESK. This CDR3 contains 16 residues. V trimming: 0 bases; J trimming: 1 base; junction bases outside the gene matches: 4. CDR3 coding DNA: TGTGCCAGCAGCCAAGAGGCGGGAGTTCGCACAGATACGCAGTATTTT. Translating it yields CASSQEAGVRTDTQYF.

Turning to this clone: Mismatch with germline at one junction end may stem from a read error. The chain carries TRBV19 and TRBJ2-1, with TRBD1 matching over 9 bases. This CDR3 spans 18 amino acids. CDR1 and CDR2 (germline): LNHDA, SQIVND (reference sequence). CDR3 region: CAGSPLLEGQGSYNEQFF. The CDR3 region has the DNA TGTGCCGGTAGTCCACTCCTTGAGGGACAGGGTTCCTACAATGAGCAGTTCTTC.

V is TRBV11-2 and J is TRBJ1-2, with D uncertain. Germline CDR1 and CDR2: SGHAT and FQNNGV. This CDR3 region has 13 residues. Trimming took off 1 base at V and 5 bases at J, with 8 bases between the two ends. The CDR3 loop reads CASSLVRQYGYTF. In DNA form, the CDR3 reads TGTGCCAGCAGCTTAGTTCGCCAATATGGCTACACCTTC. Together with reference TRBV11-2 and TRBJ1-2, the CDR3 gives the full variable domain: EAGVAQSPRYKIIEKRQSVAFWCNPISGHATLYWYQQILGQGPKLLIQFQNNGVVDDSQLPKDRFSAERLKGVDSTLKIQPAKLEDSAVYLCASSLVRQYGYTFGSGTRLTVV.

The rearrangement joins TRBV3-1 (or the pseudogene TRBV3-2) to TRBJ1-6; D is uncertain. V was clipped by 1 base and J by 7 bases, with 8 bases between them. Germline CDR1 reads LGHDT; CDR2 reads YNNKEL (reference sequence). The CDR3 consists of 14 residues. CDR3 nucleotides: TGTGCCAGCAGCCAAGTGGATAGGAATTCACCCCTCCACTTT. It yields the protein CASSQVDRNSPLHF.

V and J are TRBV5-1 and TRBJ2-3; 9 bases align to TRBD1. The CDR3 sequence is 15 residues long. V lost 2 bases, J lost 2 bases, and 3 bases stayed unmatched. Germline V gives CDR1 SGHRS, CDR2 YFSETQ. The CDR3 region is CASSLGTGYTDTQYF. As DNA, the CDR3 is TGCGCCAGCAGCTTAGGGACAGGGTACACAGATACGCAGTATTTT.

This clone was seen only once. The chain has TRBV28 and TRBJ2-1; 7 nucleotides agree with TRBD2. This CDR3 spans 16 amino acids. CDR1 and CDR2 from the germline V gene are MDHEN and SYDVKM. With V trimmed by 2 bases and J by 1 base, 5 bases remained unmatched. CDR3 sequence: CASSLGASGSYNEQFF. For the CDR3, the DNA is TGTGCCAGCAGTTTAGGAGCTAGCGGTTCCTACAATGAGCAGTTCTTC.

V usage is TRBV5-5 and J usage is TRBJ2-4; D remains unclear. There are 15 residues in the CDR3. V shed 0 bases and J shed 0 bases, with 7 bases lying between them. The germline V gene encodes CDR1 SGHKS and CDR2 YYEKEE (reference sequence). CDR3 in DNA: TGTGCCAGCAGCTTGGGTGACTTAGCCAAAAACATTCAGTACTTC. Encoded protein: CASSLGDLAKNIQYF.

V is TRBV29-1 and J is TRBJ2-5; D might be TRBD2 (5 bases). Deletions cut 3 bases from V and 2 bases from J, with 13 bases between. The CDR3 sequence is 14 residues long. CDR1 and CDR2 (germline): SQVTM, ANQGSEA. CDR3 sequence reads: CSVDPGRGQETQYF. Here the CDR3 DNA reads TGCAGCGTTGACCCGGGGAGAGGGCAAGAGACCCAGTACTTC.